The 27 T cell receptor beta chains below were found in one sample sequenced in a study of T cells in localized non-small cell lung cancer. Repertoires were generated with immunoSEQ multiplex PCR, while TCRdb's copy carries only in-frame clones and drops some. The sample consists of roughly 15,000 clones, nearly 90% of them appearing once. Sample: peripheral blood mononuclear cells, taken before any cancer treatment. Receptor source: a woman aged 40-75 years with stage III lung adenocarcinoma.

This clone was observed a few times. The rearrangement joins TRBV5-1 to TRBJ2-1; D possibly corresponds to TRBD1 (5 bases). This CDR3 is built from 13 residues. V lost 2 bases and J lost 5, with 8 bases in between. Germline V gives CDR1 SGHRS, CDR2 YFSETQ. Here the CDR3 reads CASSFDRNNEQFF. The CDR3 nucleotides read TGCGCCAGCAGCTTTGACAGAAACAATGAGCAGTTCTTC.

CDR3 sequence reads: CAWSDKSTNEKLFF. The CDR3 DNA is TGTGCCTGGTCTGACAAGTCAACTAATGAAAAACTGTTTTTT. The V call is TRBV30, the J call TRBJ1-4; D remains ambiguous. Trimming removed 5 bases at V and 0 bases at J, with 10 bases between. There are 14 residues in the CDR3. Germline CDR1 and CDR2: GTSNPN and SVGIG (reference sequence).

This chain joins TRBV7-2 and TRBJ2-5; 7 bases align to TRBD1. Germline V gene sequence: CDR1 SGHTA, CDR2 FQGNSA. CDR3 length: 16 amino acids. Germline trimming cut 7 bases from V and 0 bases from J; bases unmatched to any gene: 11. The CDR3 is CASKEKGALYQETQYF. CDR3 nucleotide sequence: TGTGCCAGCAAGGAGAAGGGGGCCCTGTACCAAGAGACCCAGTACTTC.

The chain uses TRBV7-2 and TRBJ2-3; the D is unclear. The CDR3 runs 16 residues. Trimming removed 2 bases at V and 0 bases at J, with 12 bases between. The germline V gene encodes CDR1 SGHTA and CDR2 FQGNSA. The CDR3 reads CASSLNSMSSTDTQYF. The DNA for the CDR3 is TGTGCCAGCAGCTTAAATTCGATGTCGAGCACAGATACGCAGTATTTT.

The chain couples TRBV4-1 to TRBJ2-2, with 9 positions matching TRBD2. The CDR3 length is 18 residues. Germline loops: CDR1 MGHRA, CDR2 YSYEKL. Germline trimming cut 4 bases from V and 0 bases from J; bases unmatched to any gene: 9. As DNA, the CDR3 is TGCGCCAGCAGCCGCCGTGGGCGGGAGGGATCGAACACCGGGGAGCTGTTTTTT. Amino acid sequence: CASSRRGREGSNTGELFF.

The V call is TRBV10-3, the J call TRBJ1-2, with TRBD1 matching over 8 bases. V was pared by 0 bases and J by 8 bases, with 8 bases of the junction left unmatched. CDR3 length: 15 amino acids. From germline, CDR1 is ENHRY and CDR2 SYGVKD. The CDR3: CAISESGQALRGYTF. In nucleotides, the CDR3 is TGTGCCATCAGTGAGTCGGGACAGGCCCTGCGGGGCTACACCTTC.

The chain is built from TRBV11-2 and TRBJ1-6; tentative D call: TRBD1 (5 bases). Germline CDR1 and CDR2: SGHAT and FQNNGV. The V end was cut by 5 bases, the J end by 7 bases, with 12 bases between. This CDR3 is 14 amino acids long. The CDR3 reads CASSPGLVNSPLHF. CDR3 nucleotide sequence: TGTGCCAGCAGCCCGGGACTCGTAAATTCACCCCTCCACTTT.

This chain links TRBV4-3 with TRBJ1-2; 8 nucleotides align to TRBD1. The junction had 10 bases not matched to a gene; V was cut back by 0 bases and J by 7 bases. The CDR3 consists of 16 residues. Germline V lookup: CDR1 LGHNA, CDR2 YSLEER. The CDR3 nucleotides are TGCGCCAGCAGCCAAGAAGGCACAGGGGGGGTGAGTGGCTACACCTTC. It translates to CASSQEGTGGVSGYTF.

The DNA of the CDR3 is TGCGCCAGCAGCCAAGAGGGGGCGACAGATACGCAGTATTTT. Its protein product is CASSQEGATDTQYF. This chain joins TRBV4-3 and TRBJ2-3; TRBD1 might be the D (6 bases). V was pared by 0 bases and J by 3 bases, with 7 bases between. This CDR3 contains 14 residues. Looked up from germline, CDR1 is LGHNA and CDR2 is YSLEER.

The chain employs TRBV19 and TRBJ2-2; D may be TRBD1 or TRBD2 (6 bases each). Germline V lookup: CDR1 LNHDA, CDR2 SQIVND (reference sequence). V was shortened by 2 bases and J by 8 bases, with 15 bases between the two germline ends. CDR3 length equals 15 residues. CDR3: CASSIYGGSVGELFF. As DNA, the CDR3 is TGTGCCAGTAGTATATACGGGGGCAGCGTAGGGGAGCTGTTTTTT. Full variable domain (rest looked up from reference TRBV19 and TRBJ2-2): DGGITQSPKYLFRKEGQNVTLSCEQNLNHDAMYWYRQDPGQGLRLIYYSQIVNDFQKGDIAEGYSVSREKKESFPLTVTSAQKNPTAFYLCASSIYGGSVGELFFGEGSRLTVL.

The V gene is TRBV19, the J gene TRBJ2-1; 12 bases map to TRBD2. Germline lookup yields CDR1 LNHDA and CDR2 SQIVND (reference sequence). V shed 4 bases and J 7 bases; nucleotides not matched to a gene: 5. CDR3 size: 15 residues. CDR3 bases: TGTGCCAGTAGTACCGGACTAGCGGGGTCGAATGAGCAGTTCTTC. Protein sequence: CASSTGLAGSNEQFF.

V usage is TRBV30 and J usage is TRBJ2-7; D is tentatively TRBD1 or TRBD2 (5 bases each). CDR1 GTSNPN and CDR2 SVGIG come from the germline V gene (reference sequence). CDR3 length equals 13 residues. The V end was cut by 5 bases, the J end by 2 bases, with 13 bases between. Written as DNA, the CDR3 is TGTGCCTGGTCTTGGGGGATGACCTACGAGCAGTACTTC. Encoded protein: CAWSWGMTYEQYF.

Here the CDR3 DNA reads TGTGCCAGCAGCAACACCGGGACTAGGTACGAGCAGTACTTC. Its protein is CASSNTGTRYEQYF. The genes are TRBV7-2 and TRBJ2-7; 8 nucleotides align to TRBD2. The CDR3 covers 14 residues. The V gene end was trimmed by 5 bases and the J gene end by 4 bases; junction bases not matched to a gene: 7. Germline lookup yields CDR1 SGHTA and CDR2 FQGNSA.

This chain links TRBV5-4 with TRBJ1-6; TRBD1 agrees at 7 bases. CDR1 is SGHNT and CDR2 is YYREEE in the germline V gene (reference sequence). Germline trimming cut 5 bases from V and 9 bases from J; bases unmatched to any gene: 17. CDR3 length: 17 amino acids. CDR3 sequence reads: CASRRKQGLGIFSPLHF. The CDR3, as DNA: TGTGCCAGCAGACGTAAACAGGGGCTAGGAATTTTTTCACCCCTCCACTTT.

This chain links TRBV9 with TRBJ1-1; D might be TRBD1 (5 bases). Trimming stripped 3 bases from V and 11 bases from J, with 8 bases between. The CDR3 extends over 10 amino acids. CDR1 is SGDLS and CDR2 is YYNGEE in the germline V gene. The CDR3 loop reads CASSDRDAFF. In DNA form, the CDR3 reads TGTGCCAGCAGCGACCGGGACGCTTTCTTT. The full variable domain, with the rest looked up from reference TRBV9 and TRBJ1-1, is DSGVTQTPKHLITATGQRVTLRCSPRSGDLSVYWYQQSLDQGLQFLIQYYNGEERAKGNILERFSAQQFPDLHSELNLSSLELGDSALYFCASSDRDAFFGQGTRLTVV.

This clone came up once. The genes are TRBV7-9 and TRBJ2-7; 10 bases are shared with TRBD2. Germline CDR1 is SEHNR and CDR2 is FQNEAQ (reference sequence). V lost 5 bases to trimming and J lost 1 base; unmatched junction nucleotides: 11. The CDR3 has 17 residues. CDR3 DNA sequence: TGTGCCAGCAGCGGTTATACTAGCGGGGAAGAATCCTACGAGCAGTACTTC. It specifies CASSGYTSGEESYEQYF.

The chain links TRBV9 to TRBJ2-3; D gene unclear. In germline, CDR1 is SGDLS, CDR2 YYNGEE. Trimming shortened V by 5 bases and J by 10 bases, and 17 bases separated the two germline ends. This CDR3 is 13 amino acids long. The CDR3: CASSWAGSGAQYF. For the CDR3, the DNA is TGTGCCAGCAGTTGGGCAGGTTCGGGTGCGCAGTATTTT. The entire variable domain, with the rest obtained from reference TRBV9 and TRBJ2-3, is as follows: DSGVTQTPKHLITATGQRVTLRCSPRSGDLSVYWYQQSLDQGLQFLIQYYNGEERAKGNILERFSAQQFPDLHSELNLSSLELGDSALYFCASSWAGSGAQYFGPGTRLTVL.

This sequence joins TRBV14 and TRBJ1-2; no clear D. The germline gives CDR1 SGHDN, CDR2 FVKESK. The CDR3 is 15 amino acids. The V gene lost 4 bases and the J gene lost 1 base, with 13 bases spanning the gap. The CDR3: CASSRSLGFNYGYTF. CDR3 in DNA: TGTGCCAGCAGCCGGTCCCTAGGGTTTAACTATGGCTACACCTTC. Together with reference TRBV14 and TRBJ1-2, the CDR3 gives the full variable domain: EAGVTQFPSHSVIEKGQTVTLRCDPISGHDNLYWYRRVMGKEIKFLLHFVKESKQDESGMPNNRFLAERTGGTYSTLKVQPAELEDSGVYFCASSRSLGFNYGYTFGSGTRLTVV.

V is TRBV30 and J is TRBJ2-2; perhaps TRBD1 as D (5 bases). CDR3 size: 13 residues. Germline CDR1 reads GTSNPN; CDR2 reads SVGIG (reference sequence). Trimming cost V 4 bases and J 6 bases, with 12 bases left between them. The CDR3 region is CAWKLTAAGELFF. DNA of the CDR3: TGTGCCTGGAAGTTGACAGCCGCCGGGGAGCTGTTTTTT.

The V call is TRBV5-6, the J call TRBJ2-5; tentatively, D is TRBD2 (6 bases). The CDR3 is 14 amino acids. V was pared by 1 base and J by 5 bases, with 12 bases between. Germline CDR1 and CDR2: SGHDT and YYEEEE. The CDR3 reads CASSLFGRGETQYF. Here the CDR3 DNA reads TGTGCCAGCAGCTTGTTCGGGAGAGGTGAGACCCAGTACTTC.

J is TRBJ2-7 and V is TRBV6-5; no clear D gene. With 7 bases removed from V and 0 bases from J, the gap between germline ends came to 13 bases. CDR1 is MNHEY, CDR2 SVGAGI, per germline. This CDR3 has 14 amino acids. The DNA for the CDR3 is TGTGCCAGCACCCAAGGTTCCAGCTCCTACGAGCAGTACTTC. It translates to CASTQGSSSYEQYF.

The chain combines TRBV18 with TRBJ1-2, with 7 bases fitting TRBD1. The J segment lost 4 bases and the V segment lost 3 bases, leaving 8 bases of the junction unmatched. Germline V gene sequence: CDR1 KGHSH, CDR2 LQKENI. The CDR3 totals 15 residues. The DNA for the CDR3 is TGTGCCAGCTCACCGGGACAGAGTACGATCTATGGCTACACCTTC. Translation: CASSPGQSTIYGYTF.

V gene TRBV19 combines with J gene TRBJ1-1, with 7 positions matching TRBD1. The junction had 5 bases not matched to a gene; V was cut back by 7 bases and J by 0 bases. CDR1 is LNHDA and CDR2 is SQIVND in the germline V gene (reference sequence). The CDR3 has 14 amino acids. The CDR3 nucleotides are TGTGCCAGTACGAACGACAGGGTGAACACTGAAGCTTTCTTT. Translating it yields CASTNDRVNTEAFF.

The chain links TRBV5-1 to TRBJ1-1; D is possibly TRBD1 (6 bases). CDR1 and CDR2 (germline): SGHRS, YFSETQ. Between the trimmed V and J ends, which lost 4 bases and 5 bases, there was a span of 21 bases. The CDR3 runs 16 residues. As DNA, the CDR3 is TGCGCCAGCAGCCCGGGGTCAGGGGCGAGGGGGACTGAAGCTTTCTTT. Protein sequence: CASSPGSGARGTEAFF.

The chain uses TRBV4-1 and TRBJ2-5, with 9 bases fitting TRBD2. The germline gives CDR1 MGHRA, CDR2 YSYEKL. The CDR3 spans 16 residues. V shed 0 bases and J 4 bases; nucleotides not matched to a gene: 6. The CDR3 loop reads CASSQEGRGGPETQYF. As DNA, the CDR3 is TGCGCCAGCAGCCAAGAAGGGCGGGGGGGCCCAGAGACCCAGTACTTC.

This chain links TRBV30 with TRBJ2-6; D unresolved. Germline V lookup: CDR1 GTSNPN, CDR2 SVGIG (reference sequence). The CDR3 is made up of 14 amino acids. Trimming left V 2 bases short and J 0 bases short, with 5 bases between. CDR3 loop: CAWSRSSGANVLTF. The CDR3 coding sequence is TGTGCCTGGAGTAGGAGCTCTGGGGCCAACGTCCTGACTTTC.

The chain employs TRBV7-8 and TRBJ2-5; TRBD2 agrees at 9 bases. The CDR3 is 14 amino acids. CDR1 is SGHVS, CDR2 FQNEAQ, per germline. The V segment lost 5 bases and the J segment 7 bases; nucleotides outside the gene matches: 8. Written as DNA, the CDR3 is TGTGCCAGCAGCCCCATAGCGGGAGTTGTGACCCAGTACTTC. It specifies CASSPIAGVVTQYF.